This T cell receptor beta chain was documented in a study of CD8+ T cells in alopecia areata. cDNA reverse transcribed from extracted RNA served as the sequencing template. Data came from immunoSEQ multiplex PCR; TCRdb stores just in-frame clones and leaves some out. Counted here are approximately 150,000 clones, about 54% occurring once; the ten biggest clones make up about 4.3%. Germline V gene data show CDR1 as MNHNY and CDR2 as SVGAGI (reference sequence). The CDR3 consists of 13 residues. Trimming took off 4 bases at V and 4 bases at J, with 10 bases between the two ends. This clone came up a few times.

Sequencing input: CD4+ T cells sorted from blood. The sequence was collected from a human donor in good health. The rearrangement links TRBV6-6 to TRBJ1-1; D uncertain. The CDR3 DNA reads TGTGCCAGCAGTTCCCCGGGCAGCACTGAAGCTTTCTTT. Amino acids: CASSSPGSTEAFF.